These T cell receptor beta chains were read from a single sample in a study. TCRdb recomputed calls from the RT-PCR reads with MiXCR, one row per CDR3 protein. The sample has 650,000 to 800,000 distinct CDR3 sequences; around 14% are singletons. The sample was memory CD4+ T cells from blood. The receptors originated from a female donor in good health, serving as a healthy control. Both conserved end residues are part of each CDR3. Each record gives: J gene, D gene, clone size, V gene, CDR3 protein, CDR3 DNA. A D gene is named only where the DNA matches it firmly. Only some rows state a clone size, as once, few, many or a class for expanded clones.

>TRBJ1-2|NA|many|TRBV5-6
CASSSQGFYGYTF
TGTGCCAGCAGCTCTCAGGGATTCTATGGCTACACCTTC
>TRBJ1-3|NA|NA|TRBV6-5
CASSYQVSSGNTTYF
TGTGCCAGCAGTTACCAGGTTTCCTCTGGAAACACCACATATTTT
>TRBJ2-5|NA|many|TRBV10-3
CAISEGGETQYF
TGTGCCATCAGTGAGGGGGGGGAGACCCAGTACTTC
>TRBJ2-2|TRBD1|NA|TRBV10-3
CAIREQGVSGELFF
TGTGCCATCAGAGAACAGGGGGTTTCCGGGGAGCTGTTTTTT
>TRBJ2-2|TRBD1|many|TRBV20-1
CSASGDRGTGELFF
TGCAGTGCTTCGGGGGACAGGGGCACCGGGGAGCTGTTTTTT
>TRBJ2-3|NA|NA|TRBV9
CASSVTATTDTQYF
TGTGCCAGCAGCGTCACAGCGACCACAGATACGCAGTATTTT
>TRBJ2-1|TRBD1|many|TRBV7-2
CASSLVGTDPDEQFF
TGTGCCAGCAGCTTAGTCGGGACAGACCCGGATGAGCAGTTCTTC
>TRBJ2-3|TRBD2|once|TRBV19
CASGLAGDTDTQYF
TGTGCCAGCGGACTAGCGGGTGACACAGATACGCAGTATTTT
>TRBJ2-7|NA|few|TRBV27
CASSPGSVVYEQYF
TGTGCCAGCAGCCCCGGTAGCGTCGTCTACGAGCAGTACTTC
>TRBJ2-7|TRBD1|NA|TRBV27
CASSPGDRGPREQYF
TGTGCCAGCAGCCCCGGGGACAGGGGGCCTCGGGAGCAGTACTTC
>TRBJ2-3|NA|many|TRBV10-3
CATSEAGTYTDTQYF
TGTGCCACTTCGGAGGCAGGGACCTACACAGATACGCAGTATTTT
>TRBJ1-2|NA|few|TRBV28
CASSSGRGRNGYTF
TGTGCCAGCAGTTCTGGCAGGGGAAGAAATGGCTACACCTTC
>TRBJ1-5|NA|few|TRBV14
CASSQDGHQPQHF
TGTGCCAGCAGCCAAGATGGGCATCAGCCCCAGCATTTT
>TRBJ2-7|NA|NA|TRBV6-5
CASSSSYSAFSYEQYF
TGTGCCAGCAGTTCCTCCTACAGCGCTTTCTCCTACGAGCAGTACTTC
>TRBJ1-1|NA|many|TRBV29-1
CSVDRTAMNTEAFF
TGCAGCGTGGATCGGACAGCCATGAACACTGAAGCTTTCTTT
>TRBJ2-1|NA|NA|TRBV28
CASTTLGGGFGNEQFF
TGTGCCAGCACCACCCTGGGAGGGGGATTCGGGAATGAGCAGTTCTTC
>TRBJ2-1|TRBD1|few|TRBV20-1
CSASVGQGHNEQFF
TGCAGTGCTAGTGTGGGACAGGGCCACAATGAGCAGTTCTTC
>TRBJ2-2|TRBD2|NA|TRBV2
CASRQGLAGGTGELFF
TGTGCCAGCCGCCAAGGACTAGCGGGAGGAACCGGGGAGCTGTTTTTT
>TRBJ1-2|NA|NA|TRBV6-5
CASSIIMGGYGYTF
TGTGCCAGCAGTATTATAATGGGGGGCTATGGCTACACCTTC
>TRBJ1-1|TRBD1|NA|TRBV12-3/TRBV12-4
CASSLGEQGDTEAFF
TGTGCCAGCAGTTTAGGAGAACAGGGGGACACTGAAGCTTTCTTT
>TRBJ2-3|TRBD1|many|TRBV29-1
CSAGQGPDTQYF
TGCAGCGCCGGACAGGGTCCAGATACGCAGTATTTT
>TRBJ2-5|TRBD2|few|TRBV19
CASSRAGGPGETQYF
TGTGCCAGTAGTAGAGCGGGGGGGCCTGGAGAGACCCAGTACTTC
>TRBJ2-2|NA|many|TRBV3-1
CASSQGPHSSRTGELFF
TGTGCCAGCAGCCAAGGCCCTCATAGTAGCCGCACCGGGGAGCTGTTTTTT
>TRBJ2-2|TRBD1|NA|TRBV6-6
CASSYDRDSTGELFF
TGTGCCAGCAGTTACGACAGGGATTCCACCGGGGAGCTGTTTTTT
>TRBJ1-2|TRBD1|NA|TRBV27
CASSSRQGALVGYTF
TGTGCCAGCAGTTCCCGACAGGGGGCGCTAGTGGGCTACACCTTC
>TRBJ2-7|TRBD1|NA|TRBV7-8
CASRFDRGSTHEQYF
TGTGCCAGCAGGTTTGACAGGGGGTCCACCCACGAGCAGTACTTC
>TRBJ1-1|NA|many|TRBV4-3
CASSRVPDAWGTEAFF
TGCGCCAGCAGCCGTGTACCGGATGCCTGGGGGACTGAAGCTTTCTTT
>TRBJ2-1|TRBD2|many|TRBV18
CASSPTSGGAYEQFF
TGTGCCAGCTCACCAACCAGCGGGGGGGCGTATGAGCAGTTCTTC
>TRBJ1-1|NA|many|TRBV30
CAWNALPGWGTEAFF
TGTGCCTGGAACGCTCTCCCCGGTTGGGGCACTGAAGCTTTCTTT
>TRBJ2-3|NA|few|TRBV6-1
CASTSTLWGYF
TGTGCCAGCACCAGTACGCTTTGGGGGTATTTT
>TRBJ1-2|NA|many|TRBV28
CASSRRQDYGYTF
TGTGCCAGCAGCCGTCGACAGGACTATGGCTACACCTTC
>TRBJ1-4|TRBD1|NA|TRBV5-1
CASSWGQKEEKLFF
TGCGCCAGCAGCTGGGGACAGAAAGAGGAAAAACTGTTTTTT
>TRBJ2-3|TRBD1|NA|TRBV5-4
CASSLGGGEADTQYF
TGTGCCAGCAGCTTGGGAGGGGGCGAGGCAGATACGCAGTATTTT
>TRBJ2-5|NA|NA|TRBV20-1
CSATDFEETQYF
TGCAGTGCTACGGACTTCGAAGAGACCCAGTACTTC
>TRBJ2-7|NA|NA|TRBV4-2
CASSQDGGESSYEQYF
TGTGCCAGCAGCCAAGATGGGGGAGAAAGCTCCTACGAGCAGTACTTC
>TRBJ1-3|NA|NA|TRBV28
CASGAVSSGNTIYF
TGTGCCAGCGGGGCCGTGTCCTCTGGAAACACCATATATTTT
>TRBJ2-3|TRBD2|NA|TRBV7-2
CASSLVVGGGTDTQYF
TGTGCCAGCAGCTTAGTCGTCGGGGGGGGAACAGATACGCAGTATTTT
>TRBJ2-1|TRBD2|many|TRBV7-2
CASSLSGGARPGEQFF
TGTGCCAGCAGCCTTAGCGGGGGGGCCCGTCCGGGTGAGCAGTTCTTC
>TRBJ2-5|TRBD2|NA|TRBV20-1
CSASSPPLAYQETQYF
TGCAGTGCCAGCAGCCCACCACTAGCGTATCAAGAGACCCAGTACTTC
>TRBJ2-1|NA|many|TRBV20-1
CSASDWRDEQFF
TGCAGTGCCTCGGACTGGAGGGATGAGCAGTTCTTC
>TRBJ2-5|NA|NA|TRBV25-1
CASSVPPAEETQYF
TGTGCCAGCAGTGTCCCGCCTGCCGAAGAGACCCAGTACTTC
>TRBJ1-5|NA|many|TRBV29-1
CSVLPGFNQPQHF
TGCAGCGTTTTACCGGGGTTCAATCAGCCCCAGCATTTT